Listed below are T cell receptor beta chains from one sample, sequenced in a study of T-cell memory formation after mild COVID-19. MiXCR, run by TCRdb on the 5' RACE reads, gives a single entry per CDR3 protein. The data show about 500,000 distinct CDR3 sequences, roughly 22% seen once. The sequenced sample was PBMCs or a T cell subset sorted from them (not recorded which). Every receptor here comes from an adult woman who had mild COVID-19 (a few samples of this study predate the infection). Cell type and time point are not known. Both conserved end residues are part of each CDR3. Each record gives: V gene, J gene, D gene, clone size, CDR3 protein, CDR3 DNA. D genes are given only for firm matches. Clone size is shown for a subset of rows, as once, few, many or a class of expanded clone.

V: TRBV7-9
J: TRBJ1-5
D: NA
size: few
CDR3: CASSRSTGSNQPQHF
DNA: TGTGCCAGCAGCAGGAGCACAGGTAGCAATCAGCCCCAGCATTTT

V: TRBV11-2
J: TRBJ2-7
D: NA
size: NA
CDR3: CASRGFGTGGLYEQYF
DNA: TGTGCCAGCAGGGGGTTTGGCACCGGGGGGCTCTACGAGCAGTACTTC

V: TRBV4-3
J: TRBJ2-1
D: TRBD2
size: NA
CDR3: CASSQDWTSPNEQFF
DNA: TGCGCCAGCAGCCAAGATTGGACTAGTCCGAATGAGCAGTTCTTC

V: TRBV24-1
J: TRBJ2-1
D: TRBD2
size: many
CDR3: CATSGRTSGRAYNEQFF
DNA: TGTGCCACCAGTGGCCGGACTAGCGGGAGGGCCTACAATGAGCAGTTCTTC

V: TRBV11-2
J: TRBJ2-1
D: TRBD2
size: NA
CDR3: CASSFGLAGIENEQFF
DNA: TGTGCCAGCAGTTTCGGGCTAGCGGGGATCGAGAATGAGCAGTTCTTC

V: TRBV21-1
J: TRBJ2-2
D: NA
size: NA
CDR3: CASSKVRGTGELFF
DNA: TGTGCCAGCAGCAAAGTCAGGGGCACCGGGGAGCTGTTTTTT

V: TRBV12-3/TRBV12-4
J: TRBJ2-7
D: NA
size: NA
CDR3: CASSLAPHLYEQYF
DNA: TGTGCCAGCAGTTTAGCCCCCCACCTTTACGAGCAGTACTTC

V: TRBV5-1
J: TRBJ2-3
D: NA
size: few
CDR3: CASSRVGDTQYF
DNA: TGCGCCAGCAGCAGAGTGGGAGATACGCAGTATTTT

V: TRBV6-5
J: TRBJ2-3
D: NA
size: NA
CDR3: CASSYGGPDTQYF
DNA: TGTGCCAGCAGTTACGGGGGCCCAGATACGCAGTATTTT

V: TRBV5-5
J: TRBJ1-2
D: NA
size: NA
CDR3: CASSSAGGDRPLNYGYTF
DNA: TGTGCCAGCAGCTCGGCGGGTGGAGATAGACCCCTAAACTATGGCTACACCTTC

V: TRBV20-1
J: TRBJ2-1
D: NA
size: few
CDR3: CSARILGKQFF
DNA: TGCAGTGCTAGAATTTTGGGGAAGCAGTTCTTC

V: TRBV7-9
J: TRBJ2-1
D: TRBD2
size: NA
CDR3: CASSWRLAGGNEQFF
DNA: TGTGCCAGCAGCTGGAGACTAGCGGGGGGCAATGAGCAGTTCTTC

V: TRBV28
J: TRBJ2-7
D: TRBD1
size: NA
CDR3: CASRDRGRPYEQYF
DNA: TGTGCCAGCAGGGACAGGGGGCGCCCCTACGAGCAGTACTTC

V: TRBV20-1
J: TRBJ2-1
D: NA
size: NA
CDR3: CSASGLSSYNEQFF
DNA: TGCAGTGCTAGTGGGCTGAGCTCCTACAATGAGCAGTTCTTC

V: TRBV7-2
J: TRBJ2-3
D: TRBD2
size: few
CDR3: CATSWTSGYYTDTQYF
DNA: TGTGCCACCTCATGGACTAGCGGGTATTACACAGATACGCAGTATTTT

V: TRBV24-1
J: TRBJ2-1
D: TRBD2
size: few
CDR3: CATSETRSGFHYGEQFF
DNA: TGTGCCACCAGTGAGACCCGTAGCGGGTTCCACTATGGGGAGCAGTTCTTC

V: TRBV7-9
J: TRBJ1-1
D: NA
size: NA
CDR3: CASSLSEVGNPEAFF
DNA: TGTGCCAGCAGCTTAAGTGAGGTGGGGAACCCTGAAGCTTTCTTT

V: TRBV7-9
J: TRBJ2-1
D: NA
size: few
CDR3: CASSLQLDNEQFF
DNA: TGTGCCAGCAGCTTACAGCTGGACAATGAGCAGTTCTTC

V: TRBV19
J: TRBJ1-1
D: NA
size: NA
CDR3: CASTDRTVNTEAFF
DNA: TGTGCCAGTACCGACCGGACAGTGAACACTGAAGCTTTCTTT

V: TRBV7-9
J: TRBJ2-4
D: NA
size: NA
CDR3: CASSLEGSQNIQYF
DNA: TGTGCCAGCAGCCTTGAGGGCAGCCAAAACATTCAGTACTTC

V: TRBV4-2
J: TRBJ2-3
D: TRBD2
size: few
CDR3: CASSQELTSGTEDTQYF
DNA: TGTGCCAGCAGCCAAGAGCTTACTAGCGGGACTGAAGATACGCAGTATTTT

V: TRBV16
J: TRBJ2-7
D: NA
size: NA
CDR3: CASSANREASYEQYF
DNA: TGTGCCAGCAGCGCCAACAGGGAAGCTAGCTACGAGCAGTACTTC

V: TRBV7-9
J: TRBJ2-5
D: NA
size: NA
CDR3: CASSPPEIGRAKETQYF
DNA: TGTGCCAGCAGCCCTCCTGAGATTGGCAGGGCTAAAGAGACCCAGTACTTC

V: TRBV5-5
J: TRBJ1-1
D: NA
size: NA
CDR3: CASSLVRQGTEAFF
DNA: TGTGCCAGCAGCTTGGTGAGGCAGGGCACTGAAGCTTTCTTT

V: TRBV20-1
J: TRBJ2-7
D: NA
size: NA
CDR3: CSAGGGTYGSYEQYF
DNA: TGCAGTGCAGGGGGGGGGACTTACGGCTCCTACGAGCAGTACTTC

V: TRBV7-2
J: TRBJ1-5
D: TRBD1
size: NA
CDR3: CASSLAGQAASHQPQHF
DNA: TGTGCCAGCAGCTTAGCGGGACAGGCAGCTTCCCATCAGCCCCAGCATTTT

V: TRBV7-2
J: TRBJ2-3
D: TRBD2
size: NA
CDR3: CASSAQGLAGFTDTQYF
DNA: TGTGCCAGCAGCGCCCAGGGACTAGCGGGCTTCACAGATACGCAGTATTTT

V: TRBV10-3
J: TRBJ1-2
D: TRBD1
size: NA
CDR3: CAISVTGTGLGGYTF
DNA: TGTGCCATCAGTGTTACCGGGACAGGGTTAGGTGGCTACACCTTC

V: TRBV7-2
J: TRBJ2-3
D: NA
size: few
CDR3: CASSLWVRGASTDTQYF
DNA: TGTGCCAGCAGCTTGTGGGTAAGGGGCGCTAGCACAGATACGCAGTATTTT

V: TRBV12-3/TRBV12-4
J: TRBJ1-2
D: NA
size: NA
CDR3: CASSRQVPGYGYTF
DNA: TGTGCCAGCAGCCGACAGGTCCCTGGCTATGGCTACACCTTC

V: TRBV5-1
J: TRBJ2-3
D: NA
size: many
CDR3: CASSYGGDTQYF
DNA: TGCGCCAGCAGCTACGGGGGAGATACGCAGTATTTT

V: TRBV7-9
J: TRBJ2-7
D: NA
size: NA
CDR3: CASSLEDISYEQYF
DNA: TGTGCCAGCAGCTTAGAGGACATCTCCTACGAGCAGTACTTC

V: TRBV6-2/TRBV6-3
J: TRBJ1-5
D: NA
size: few
CDR3: CASHIGQGRGNQPQHF
DNA: TGTGCCAGCCATATCGGTCAGGGCCGGGGCAATCAGCCCCAGCATTTT

V: TRBV10-3
J: TRBJ2-3
D: NA
size: few
CDR3: CAISEQGEDTQYF
DNA: TGTGCCATCAGTGAACAGGGAGAGGATACGCAGTATTTT

V: TRBV21-1
J: TRBJ2-1
D: NA
size: once
CDR3: CASSKVWESCSYNEQFF
DNA: TGTGCCAGCAGCAAAGTGTGGGAAAGTTGCTCCTACAATGAGCAGTTCTTC

V: TRBV11-2
J: TRBJ1-5
D: NA
size: NA
CDR3: CASSLWGDTNQPQHF
DNA: TGTGCCAGCAGCTTATGGGGAGACACGAATCAGCCCCAGCATTTT

V: TRBV10-3
J: TRBJ2-3
D: NA
size: NA
CDR3: CAISEPPNSDTQYF
DNA: TGTGCCATCAGTGAGCCACCGAATTCAGATACGCAGTATTTT

V: TRBV6-6
J: TRBJ2-3
D: NA
size: few
CDR3: CASSYSGTSSGKDTQYF
DNA: TGTGCCAGCAGTTACTCGGGGACCTCGAGCGGTAAAGATACGCAGTATTTT

V: TRBV28
J: TRBJ1-2
D: TRBD1
size: few
CDR3: CASSLTPDRGRGYTF
DNA: TGTGCCAGCAGTCTAACCCCGGACAGGGGACGCGGCTACACCTTC

V: TRBV5-6
J: TRBJ1-2
D: NA
size: NA
CDR3: CASCTLVGYGYTF
DNA: TGTGCCAGCTGCACCTTGGTCGGGTATGGCTACACCTTC

V: TRBV12-5
J: TRBJ2-5
D: TRBD1
size: few
CDR3: CASGLGDRGPYETQYF
DNA: TGTGCTAGTGGTTTGGGGGACAGGGGGCCGTATGAGACCCAGTACTTC

V: TRBV6-5
J: TRBJ2-1
D: TRBD1
size: NA
CDR3: CASSRSFRTGSLYNEQFF
DNA: TGTGCCAGCAGCAGGTCTTTTCGGACAGGGTCCTTATACAATGAGCAGTTCTTC

V: TRBV7-2
J: TRBJ2-7
D: NA
size: NA
CDR3: CASSLGPGASSYEQYF
DNA: TGTGCCAGCAGCTTAGGTCCGGGGGCGAGCTCCTACGAGCAGTACTTC

V: TRBV6-1
J: TRBJ1-2
D: NA
size: few
CDR3: CASSDAGNYGYTF
DNA: TGTGCCAGCAGTGATGCCGGTAACTATGGCTACACCTTC

V: TRBV28
J: TRBJ2-2
D: TRBD2
size: NA
CDR3: CASSLEVWTSGSPNTGELFF
DNA: TGTGCCAGCAGTTTAGAAGTATGGACTAGCGGGAGCCCGAACACCGGGGAGCTGTTTTTT

V: TRBV10-3
J: TRBJ2-2
D: TRBD1
size: few
CDR3: CAIRPTGRRPGELFF
DNA: TGTGCCATCAGGCCGACAGGGAGAAGACCCGGGGAGCTGTTTTTT

V: TRBV2
J: TRBJ2-1
D: TRBD2
size: NA
CDR3: CASSVGLGLAGREFF
DNA: TGTGCCAGCAGTGTTGGGCTCGGACTAGCGGGGAGAGAGTTCTTC

V: TRBV7-2
J: TRBJ1-5
D: NA
size: NA
CDR3: CASSPRSAQPQHF
DNA: TGTGCCAGCAGCCCCCGGTCGGCCCAGCCCCAGCATTTT

V: TRBV20-1
J: TRBJ2-1
D: TRBD2
size: few
CDR3: CSARGLAGGRRNEQFF
DNA: TGCAGTGCTAGAGGACTAGCGGGGGGGCGGCGCAATGAGCAGTTCTTC

V: TRBV6-5
J: TRBJ2-7
D: NA
size: many
CDR3: CASSYSRGAYEQYF
DNA: TGTGCCAGCAGTTACTCGAGGGGGGCCTACGAGCAGTACTTC

V: TRBV2
J: TRBJ2-1
D: TRBD2
size: once
CDR3: CASRGTSGVYNEQFF
DNA: TGTGCCAGCAGGGGGACTAGCGGGGTGTACAATGAGCAGTTCTTC

V: TRBV12-3/TRBV12-4
J: TRBJ2-5
D: NA
size: NA
CDR3: CASSFLGGRGETQYF
DNA: TGTGCCAGCAGTTTCCTCGGGGGCCGGGGGGAGACCCAGTACTTC

V: TRBV4-3
J: TRBJ2-7
D: NA
size: many
CDR3: CASSQGQPAGEQYF
DNA: TGCGCCAGCAGCCAGGGGCAGCCGGCGGGCGAGCAGTACTTC

V: TRBV10-3
J: TRBJ1-1
D: NA
size: many
CDR3: CAISTPGRRNTEAFF
DNA: TGTGCCATCAGCACCCCGGGGCGCCGAAACACTGAAGCTTTCTTT

V: TRBV10-3
J: TRBJ2-3
D: NA
size: few
CDR3: CAINRDTDTQYF
DNA: TGTGCCATCAACAGGGATACAGATACGCAGTATTTT

V: TRBV5-1
J: TRBJ2-7
D: TRBD1
size: many
CDR3: CASSSGQGSYEQYF
DNA: TGCGCCAGCAGCTCGGGACAGGGCTCCTACGAGCAGTACTTC

V: TRBV29-1
J: TRBJ2-1
D: NA
size: NA
CDR3: CSVFRRGYNEQFF
DNA: TGCAGCGTTTTCCGCAGGGGCTACAATGAGCAGTTCTTC

V: TRBV29-1
J: TRBJ2-7
D: TRBD2
size: NA
CDR3: CSVVFGMEREPYEQYF
DNA: TGCAGCGTTGTCTTTGGGATGGAGCGGGAACCCTACGAGCAGTACTTC

V: TRBV12-3/TRBV12-4
J: TRBJ1-5
D: TRBD1
size: NA
CDR3: CASRGQGGHLNQPQHF
DNA: TGTGCCAGCAGGGGACAGGGAGGGCATCTCAATCAGCCCCAGCATTTT

V: TRBV3-1
J: TRBJ1-1
D: NA
size: NA
CDR3: CASSQDLRVRMNTEAFF
DNA: TGTGCCAGCAGCCAAGATCTGCGAGTCAGAATGAACACTGAAGCTTTCTTT